The 9 T cell receptor beta chains below were found in one sample sequenced in a study of CD8 T cells in Susac syndrome. After extraction with the RNeasy kit, about 0.45 to 1 ug of the RNA was reverse transcribed using random hexamers. One entry per CDR3 protein, called by TCRdb with MiXCR from the immunoSEQ multiplex PCR reads. The profile shows about 280,000 distinct CDR3 sequences, roughly 84% of them singletons. Sequenced input: CD8+ T cells from PBMCs. These receptors were collected from a human donor with multiple sclerosis.

This clonotype was seen more than once but under ten times. The V gene is TRBV27, the J gene TRBJ2-7; TRBD1 matches at 8 bases. After removal of 4 bases from V and 9 bases from J, the junction contained 8 bases not matched to a gene. This CDR3 has 13 residues. The germline V gene encodes CDR1 MNHEY and CDR2 SMNVEV (reference sequence). CDR3 region: CASSSWTGRGQYF. As DNA, the CDR3 is TGTGCCAGCAGTTCATGGACAGGGAGAGGGCAGTACTTC.

J is TRBJ2-1 and V is TRBV4-1; TRBD2 is a possible D gene (6 bases). The CDR3 sequence is 17 residues long. Germline-derived CDR1 and CDR2 are MGHRA and YSYEKL. Trimming shortened V by 2 bases and J by 3 bases, and 17 bases separated the two germline ends. The CDR3 nucleotides are TGCGCCAGCAGCCAATTTACGGGCTCTAGCGTCTACAATGAGCAGTTCTTC. Translating gives CASSQFTGSSVYNEQFF.

The rearrangement links TRBV20-1 to TRBJ1-5, with no clear D. Germline CDR1 and CDR2: DFQATT and SNEGSKA (reference sequence). CDR3 length equals 10 residues. The V end lost 3 bases, the J end lost 6 bases, and 3 bases lay between the germline ends. The CDR3 here is CSASRQPQHF. The CDR3, as DNA: TGCAGTGCTAGTCGTCAGCCCCAGCATTTT.

The chain joins TRBV27 to TRBJ2-3, with D possibly matching TRBD2 (6 bases). The CDR3 consists of 15 residues. V gave up 4 bases and J gave up 2 bases, with 13 bases separating them. Germline CDR1 and CDR2: MNHEY and SMNVEV (reference sequence). The chain's CDR3 is CASSWGGDHTDTQYF. The CDR3 bases are TGTGCCAGCAGTTGGGGCGGGGACCACACAGATACGCAGTATTTT.

V usage is TRBV9 and J usage is TRBJ2-1, with 7 bases that match TRBD2. J was trimmed by 0 bases and V by 0 bases; bases with no gene match: 3. The CDR3 is 16 residues long. Germline V gives CDR1 SGDLS, CDR2 YYNGEE. This CDR3 is CASSVGLADSYNEQFF. The CDR3 DNA is TGTGCCAGCAGCGTAGGTCTAGCGGACTCCTACAATGAGCAGTTCTTC. Drawing the rest from reference TRBV9 and TRBJ2-1, the complete variable domain is DSGVTQTPKHLITATGQRVTLRCSPRSGDLSVYWYQQSLDQGLQFLIQYYNGEERAKGNILERFSAQQFPDLHSELNLSSLELGDSALYFCASSVGLADSYNEQFFGPGTRLTVL.

This clonotype was seen only once. The V call is TRBV9, the J call TRBJ2-5, with TRBD2 matching 10 bases. After removal of 4 bases from V and 4 bases from J, the junction contained 7 bases not matched to a gene. The CDR3 is 15 amino acids. Germline values: CDR1 SGDLS, CDR2 YYNGEE. The CDR3: CASSLSGRAGETQYF. CDR3 coding DNA: TGTGCCAGCAGCCTCAGCGGGAGGGCCGGAGAGACCCAGTACTTC.

The V call is TRBV29-1, the J call TRBJ2-7; TRBD1 matches 9 bases. The CDR3 runs to 14 residues. V was clipped by 0 bases and J by 3 bases; unmatched bases: 3. Germline V lookup: CDR1 SQVTM, CDR2 ANQGSEA. The CDR3 sequence is CSVEDETGGYEQYF. The CDR3 DNA follows: TGCAGCGTTGAAGACGAGACAGGGGGCTACGAGCAGTACTTC.

To note about this clonotype: An end of the junction differs from the germline gene, which may be a read error. This chain's CDR3 is CLSSQYNEQFF. The CDR3 DNA reads TGCTTGAGCAGTCAATACAATGAGCAGTTCTTC. The V gene is TRBV27, the J gene TRBJ2-1; D uncertain. This CDR3 is built from 11 residues. Germline V lookup: CDR1 MNHEY, CDR2 SMNVEV (reference sequence).

The chain links TRBV6-1 to TRBJ2-1, with D perhaps matching TRBD2 (6 bases). CDR1 is MNHNS and CDR2 is SASEGT in the germline V gene. The CDR3 covers 16 residues. V was trimmed by 7 bases and J by 6 bases, leaving 22 bases between them. The chain's CDR3 is CASTEQRAVLGNEQFF. CDR3 sequence (DNA): TGTGCCAGCACGGAACAGCGGGCGGTACTTGGCAATGAGCAGTTCTTC.